The present entry profiles one T cell receptor beta chain with its context. Its antigen target is currently unknown. The sample holds no much larger clone one base away, and base qualities are not on file. This sample was taken from a study of cytomegalovirus exposure and HLA in healthy donors (TCRdb year 2017). With respect to the entire study: According to an earlier analysis of 587 of the donors, about 190 million T cells yielded roughly 110 million unique TCR beta sequences and 250 to 350 Gb of sequence data. Donor age, sex, ethnicity and CMV serostatus were compiled together with the repertoire data. All discovery cohort repertoires had been generated on a single sequencing platform. Among the approximately 430 genotyped donors, 81% belonged to the genetic ancestry cluster associated with self-reported Caucasian donors. The T cell repertoires of several hundred subjects were profiled by immunosequencing and related to cytomegalovirus serostatus. In a later analysis, previously published TCR beta repertoires from 666 donors were re-analyzed and high-resolution HLA genotyping was added so that TCR occurrence patterns could be studied. To predict cytomegalovirus infection status, the study brought together high-throughput TCR immunosequencing, statistical association of individual TCRs with disease status, and machine learning. To decide whether each TCR beta V gene segment behaved as functional or pseudogenic, an earlier analysis of some 540 of the donors relied on high-throughput TCR beta sequencing. The number of donors typed differed by locus, with about 629-630 for A, B, C, DRB1 and DQB1, around 500 for DQA1, 606 for DPA1, and some 440 for DPB1. Among about 400 genotyped donors of the cohort, an average of about 220,000 unique TCR beta nucleotide sequences was sequenced per donor, of which roughly 18% were non-productive. In a later genetic analysis, genome-wide SNP genotypes for about three fifths of the roughly 670 donors were used, and that subset was treated as a discovery cohort. The later analysis used no new phenotypic data to find candidate immune exposures, relying instead on TCR beta sequences and their occurrence across donors. In addition to the first cohort of roughly 700 subjects, a separate validation cohort of over 90 different subjects was used. Because of strong linkage in the cohort, roughly five DR-DQ haplotypes were treated as single units for association and clustering. Both class I and class II loci were covered by HLA typing, at four-digit resolution. Roughly 300 gigabases of sequencing data and tens of millions of unique TCR sequences made up an early release that covered 640 HLA-typed donors. The study was designed to test whether signatures of past pathogen exposure could be identified by cataloging public T cell receptors.

What the study reported, not specific to this receptor: In a later analysis, TCR association rates were found to vary across HLA loci, with the most associated TCRs seen for DRB1 alleles and the fewest for HLA-C alleles. In an earlier analysis of 587 of the donors, most TCR beta V segments appeared in productive rearrangements about 87% or about 30% of the time, broadly matching IMGT annotations. A further reported finding was that TCR beta sequences accurately predicted the HLA-A and HLA-B alleles for most subjects in the first cohort. Because counts were too low, roughly 16 rarely observed V segments, including chromosome 9 orphons, were excluded from the earlier analysis of several hundred of the donors. According to a later analysis, parvovirus B19, influenza, CMV and Epstein-Barr virus appeared linked to several top co-occurrence clusters. Roughly uniform sequencing depth across donors was assumed in presence/absence analyses, although this assumption may not hold. A later genetic analysis associated a missense DCLRE1C variant with V-gene and J-gene trimming of TCR beta chains, and an independent cohort replicated the association. The authors suggested that the approach could potentially be extended to other disease states and immunological phenotypes. This cohort had only TCR beta chains sequenced, and the lack of alpha or paired-chain data limited which features could be detected. According to a later analysis, most CMV-associated TCR beta chains appeared to be HLA-restricted, and the HLA associations seemed to be driven largely by CMV exposure. A later analysis associated 17,000 or so TCR beta sequences with specific HLA alleles at a false discovery rate of 0.05. Strong co-occurrence of HLA alleles, especially DR and DQ, made assigning TCR associations to individual alleles difficult. The study listed 150 to 200 TCR beta chains as associated with cytomegalovirus. Linkage disequilibrium might explain the correlated functional status among segregating V segments, but an unknown experimental factor could not be ruled out. For the cohort, immune exposure information was limited to CMV serostatus. The classifier was reported to diagnose cytomegalovirus status with high specificity and sensitivity in both the original and validation cohorts. In vitro tests confirmed that three of the cytomegalovirus-associated TCR beta chains recognize cytomegalovirus antigens. According to a later genetic analysis, donors in an Asian-associated ancestry cluster had fewer N-insertions in productive TCRs than the roughly 700-donor mean. Because HLA typing was missing for some donors at each locus, association tests included only the typed subset. The sequencing pipeline was judged likely to have produced a cluster of highly shared sequence variants as a technical artifact. A later analysis found that HLA-associated TCR beta chains were more clonally expanded and had lower generation probabilities than equally common non-associated chains. Across donors, most TCR sequences were observed very rarely, whereas some public TCRs were present in many individuals.

Library generation was performed with the immunoSEQ multiplex PCR assay. The multiplex PCR relied on a mix of 60 forward primers for TCR Vbeta segments and 13 reverse primers for TCR Jbeta segments. A multiplex PCR assay on genomic DNA amplified the CDR3 region of rearranged TCR beta genes. Amplified TCR beta libraries were sequenced as 87-base-pair reads on the Illumina HiSeq System. On the authors' methods: In a later analysis, 70 million to 95 million unique TCR beta chains were counted across the 650 to 750 repertoires, and roughly 11 million of these chains were shared by at least two donors. Raw reads were error-corrected and collapsed into unique sequences with a nearest-neighbor algorithm that merged closely related sequences to remove PCR and sequencing errors. CDR3 sequences were aligned to IMGT reference sequences to assign V, D and J gene segments. Each retained sequence needed at least a six-nucleotide match to both a V gene segment and a J gene segment. Rearrangements were called productive when the CDR3 lacked stop codons and stayed in frame with V and J; all others were non-productive. CDR3 was defined according to IMGT convention as the region running from the second conserved V-encoded cysteine to the conserved J-encoded phenylalanine. The earlier analysis of 500 to 600 of the donors excluded sequences that lacked an unambiguous match to a single V gene segment. In an earlier analysis of some 590 of the donors, a V segment was called functional when productive rearrangements were above 56.7%, and segregating when the standard deviation between donors exceeded 5%. A statistical classification framework was developed to diagnose cytomegalovirus status using the catalog of TCR beta chain sequences. In a later analysis, TCR nucleotide sequences were compared against IMGT/GENE-DB human TR gene sequences so that V and J genes could be assigned. The TCRdist pipeline was used in a later analysis to assign CDR3 sequences and most-parsimonious VDJ recombination scenarios. In a later analysis, each TCR beta chain was defined by its CDR3 amino acid sequence together with its V-gene family, and reads lacking a unique V-gene family were excluded. In a later analysis, fewer than 600 highly shared, low-generation-probability nucleotide sequences were removed to address suspected cross-contamination and a sequencing artifact. A later analysis calculated a clonal expansion index for each public chain from normalized within-repertoire ranks of inferred template counts. Generation probabilities in a later analysis came from a VDJ recombination model fitted to out-of-frame rearrangements, and those results were checked against IGoR. In a later analysis, TCR-TCR, TCR-HLA and TCR-CMV co-occurrence was scored with hypergeometric tests, and a repertoire-size bias correction was applied to TCR pairs. A later analysis estimated false discovery rates by permuting HLA or CMV assignments 20 times. A later analysis grouped co-occurring TCRs with DBSCAN, adding TCRdist sequence similarity when clustering within HLA-allele-positive subsets. Co-occurrence clustering excluded repertoires with fewer than 30,000 or more than 120,000 public chains, plus five with anomalous nucleotide sharing. In its TCRdb copy, this immuneACCESS table keeps in-frame sequences only and misses some clones. Where compared with another copy, unresolved V genes explain less than half of these, and the others have no known cause. V and J calls plus clone size are reproduced from that table; the DNA served to infer D and trimming. The sample table contains a few hundred thousand clones; only one count was recorded for around 80% of them. The top ten clones comprise about 0.3% of the sample.

The cohort consisted of some 670 healthy bone marrow donors. All cohort members were sampled while nominally healthy, although unrecorded immune exposures were likely present. The donor tested CMV seronegative, placing the donor among the 350 or so seronegative members of the cohort. A peripheral blood sample was provided by each donor, and peripheral blood mononuclear cells were used for TCR beta sequencing. The Qiagen DNeasy Blood Extraction Kit was used to extract genomic DNA from the blood cell samples. The sample comprised PBMCs. This sequence originates from a girl aged 2-10 years in good health and CMV-seronegative.

For the CDR3, the sequence is CASSQVARRGDTQYF. The nucleotide sequence reads as follows: TGTGCCAGCAGCCAGGTAGCGCGGCGGGGGGATACGCAGTATTTT. Recombination connected TRBV27 to TRBJ2-3, with TRBD2 matching 7 junction bases. From the germline V gene (reference sequence), CDR1 is MNHEY and CDR2 is SMNVEV. Trimming takes 6 bases off V and 6 bases off J; junction bases not matched to a gene: 12. There are 15 amino acids in the CDR3, from cysteine to phenylalanine inclusive. The CDR3 DNA has 45 bases and is translated from base 1.